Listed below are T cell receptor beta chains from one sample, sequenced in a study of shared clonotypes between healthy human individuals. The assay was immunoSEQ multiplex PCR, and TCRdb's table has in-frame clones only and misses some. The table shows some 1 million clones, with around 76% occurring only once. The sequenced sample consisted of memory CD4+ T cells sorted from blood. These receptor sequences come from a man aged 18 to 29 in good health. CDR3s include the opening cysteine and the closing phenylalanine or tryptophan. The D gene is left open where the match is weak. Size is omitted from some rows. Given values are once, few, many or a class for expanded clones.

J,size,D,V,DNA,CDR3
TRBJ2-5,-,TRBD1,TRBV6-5,TGTGCCAGCAGTCAGCCAGGGGGCTCAGAGACCCAGTACTTC,CASSQPGGSETQYF
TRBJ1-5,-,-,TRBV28,TGTGCCAGCAGCTTTCTACAGGGAGGGAATCAGCCCCAGCATTTT,CASSFLQGGNQPQHF
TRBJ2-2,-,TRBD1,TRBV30,TGTGCCTGGAGTCAATTTGCAGGGGGCGAGAAATATTTTGCCGGGGAGCTGTTTTTT,CAWSQFAGGEKYFAGELFF
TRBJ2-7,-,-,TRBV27,TGTGCCACTAGAAGGGGGGGCGGGTACGAGCAGTACTTC,CATRRGGGYEQYF
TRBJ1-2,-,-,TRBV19,TGTGCCAGTAGTACCAGAACTATAGGGACGCCGGTCGGTGGCTACACCTTC,CASSTRTIGTPVGGYTF
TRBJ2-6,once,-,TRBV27,TGTGCCAGCAGTTTTTGGGTCGACTCTGGGGCCAACGTCCTGACTTTC,CASSFWVDSGANVLTF
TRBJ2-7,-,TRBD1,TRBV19,TGTGCCAGTAGTGCCCGGGACAGCCCAGGGTACGAGCAGTACTTC,CASSARDSPGYEQYF
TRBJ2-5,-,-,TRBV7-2,TGTGCCAGCAGCTTAGGGAGGTACCAAGAGACCCAGTACTTC,CASSLGRYQETQYF
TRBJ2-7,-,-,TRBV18,TGTGCCAGCTCCCCCACAGATTACGAGCAGTACTTC,CASSPTDYEQYF
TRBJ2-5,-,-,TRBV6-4,TGTGCCAGCAGTGAGGAGAAAGAGACCCAGTACTTC,CASSEEKETQYF
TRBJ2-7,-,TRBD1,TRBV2,TGTGCCAGCAGAGTGGGACAGGGTTTCGACGGGCAGTACTTC,CASRVGQGFDGQYF
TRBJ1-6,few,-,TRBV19,TGTGCCAGTAGTATTGCCAGGGGTAATTCACCCCTCCACTTT,CASSIARGNSPLHF
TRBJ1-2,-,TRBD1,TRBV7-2,TGTGCCAGCAGCACTCGACAGGGTTGGCAGTATGGCTACACCTTC,CASSTRQGWQYGYTF
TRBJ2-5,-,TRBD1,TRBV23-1,TGCGCCAGCAACCACAGACAGGGAGAGACCCAGTACTTC,CASNHRQGETQYF
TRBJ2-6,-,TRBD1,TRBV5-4,TGTGCCAGCAGACGGGACAGGGGGTCTGGGGCCAACGTCCTGACTTTC,CASRRDRGSGANVLTF
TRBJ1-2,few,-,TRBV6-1,TGTGCCAGCAGTGCGCCGACAGGCCTCTATGGCTACACCTTC,CASSAPTGLYGYTF
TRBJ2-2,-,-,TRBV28,TGTGCCAGCAGTTATATAGTCGTACGCGGGGAGCTGTTTTTT,CASSYIVVRGELFF
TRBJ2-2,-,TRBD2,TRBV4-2,TGTGCCAGCAGCCAAGAATATCGGACTAGCGGGGGGATAAACACCGGGGAGCTGTTTTTT,CASSQEYRTSGGINTGELFF
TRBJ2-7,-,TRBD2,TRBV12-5,TGTGCTAGTGGTTTGGTACTCGGGACTAGCGGCACATCCTACGAGCAGTACTTC,CASGLVLGTSGTSYEQYF
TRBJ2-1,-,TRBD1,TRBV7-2,TGTGCCAGCAGCTTAGCTTGGCAGGGGGCAGGTTACAATGAGCAGTTCTTC,CASSLAWQGAGYNEQFF
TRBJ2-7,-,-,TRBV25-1,TGTGCCAGCAGTGTCAGGGGTAACTACGAGCAGTACTTC,CASSVRGNYEQYF
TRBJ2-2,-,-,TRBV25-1,TGTGCCAGCAGTGAATCAGGGGCTGGTGCCGGGGAGCTGTTTTTT,CASSESGAGAGELFF
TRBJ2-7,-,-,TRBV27,TGTGCCAGCAGAGGGACCCCCCGCTGGGGGGAGCAGTACTTC,CASRGTPRWGEQYF
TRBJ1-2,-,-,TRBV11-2,TGTGCCAGCAGCTTAGATCCCGGGACTCCCTTGGGCTACACCTTC,CASSLDPGTPLGYTF
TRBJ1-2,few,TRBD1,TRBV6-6,TGTGCCAGCAGTAAAGACAGGGTCTATGGCTACACCTTC,CASSKDRVYGYTF
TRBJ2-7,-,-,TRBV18,TGTGCCAGCTCACCCCTTGGGGGAACCTACGAGCAGTACTTC,CASSPLGGTYEQYF
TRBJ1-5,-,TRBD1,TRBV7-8,TGTGCCAGCAGCTTCTCGTCACAGGGGAATCAGCCCCAGCATTTT,CASSFSSQGNQPQHF
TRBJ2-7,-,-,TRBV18,TGTGCCAGCTCCCCTTCGTCTGGCGAGCAGTACTTC,CASSPSSGEQYF
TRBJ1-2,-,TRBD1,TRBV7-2,TGTGCCAGCAGCTTGGGGAAGACAGGGAGTCAGGGCTACACCTTC,CASSLGKTGSQGYTF
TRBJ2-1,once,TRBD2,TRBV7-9,TGTGCCAGCAGCTTGGGACTAGCGGGAGTTGAGCAGTTCTTC,CASSLGLAGVEQFF
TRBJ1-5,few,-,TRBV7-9,TGTGCCAGCAGCTTAGAAGGGGCCGGCAATCAGCCCCAGCATTTT,CASSLEGAGNQPQHF
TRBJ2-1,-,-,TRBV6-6,TGTGCCAGCAGTTACTCGGACCATGAGCAGTTCTTC,CASSYSDHEQFF
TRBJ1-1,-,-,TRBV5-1,TGCGCCAGCAGCTCGGACAGCTACCGAACTGAAGCTTTCTTT,CASSSDSYRTEAFF
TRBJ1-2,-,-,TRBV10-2,TGCGCCAGCAGTGAGGGGGCGTTCGACTATGGCTACACCTTC,CASSEGAFDYGYTF
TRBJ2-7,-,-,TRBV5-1,TGCGCCAGCAGCTTGGGGGCACAGAGCAATGTGCCCTACGAGCAGTACTTC,CASSLGAQSNVPYEQYF
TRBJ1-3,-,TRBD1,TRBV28,TGTGCCAGCAGCCCGGGACAGGGGGCGCGAGGAAACACCATATATTTT,CASSPGQGARGNTIYF
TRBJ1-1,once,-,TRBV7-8,TGTGCCAGCAGCTTAGGACAGGTTGGTGAAGCTTTCTTT,CASSLGQVGEAFF
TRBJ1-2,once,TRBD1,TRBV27,TGTGCCAGCAGTTTAGGACAGGGAGTATATGGCTACACCTTC,CASSLGQGVYGYTF
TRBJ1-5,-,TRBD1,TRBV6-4,TGTGCCAGCAGTCCGGGACAGAAACATTTT,CASSPGQKHF
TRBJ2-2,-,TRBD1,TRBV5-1,TGCGCCAGCAGCTTGGTCGGACAGGGATCCCAGGGAGGGGAGCTGTTTTTT,CASSLVGQGSQGGELFF
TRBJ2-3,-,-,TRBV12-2,TGTGCAAGTCGCACAGGGGTGGCGGGAGGGCCTCTGCCAGATACGCAGTATTTT,CASRTGVAGGPLPDTQYF
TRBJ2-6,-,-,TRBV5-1,TGCGCCAGCACCGTGGTCGCTGGGGCCAACGTCCTGACTTTC,CASTVVAGANVLTF
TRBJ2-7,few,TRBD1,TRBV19,TGTGCCAGTAGTCCACACCGACAGGGGGCAGACGAGCAGTACTTC,CASSPHRQGADEQYF
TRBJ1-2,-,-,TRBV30,TGTGCCTGGACCCCATGGAGGGGATCTGGCTACACCTTC,CAWTPWRGSGYTF
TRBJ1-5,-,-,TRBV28,TGTGCCAGCAGTTTAGTTCAGTTCTATCAGCCCCAGCATTTT,CASSLVQFYQPQHF
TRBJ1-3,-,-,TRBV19,TGTGCCAGTAGTATAGAAAGGGTCCCTGGAAACACCATATATTTT,CASSIERVPGNTIYF
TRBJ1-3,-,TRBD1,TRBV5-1,TGCGCCAGTGGGACAGGCACTGGAAACACCATATATTTT,CASGTGTGNTIYF
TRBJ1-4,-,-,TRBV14,TGTGCCAGCAGCCAATCTGGACAGAGAGACCGTTTAGGAAAACTGTTTTTT,CASSQSGQRDRLGKLFF
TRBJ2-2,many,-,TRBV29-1,TGCAGCGTGATCCAGGACAGCAACACCGGGGAGCTGTTTTTT,CSVIQDSNTGELFF
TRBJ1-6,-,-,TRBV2,TGTGCCAGCATCGCACACGGAAGGGTGGATACACCCCTCCACTTT,CASIAHGRVDTPLHF